One T cell receptor (beta chain) is described in this entry. Losses at the gene ends were 0 bases for V and 8 bases for J; bases not matched to a gene: 1. The CDR3 sequence is 15 residues long. CDR1 is SGDLS, CDR2 YYNGEE, per germline. The source of the sample is a study of blood T cell repertoires in COVID-19. The wider study: Acute-phase and convalescent COVID-19 samples originated in the United States, Italy and Spain. PBMCs, B-cell-depleted T cells, or T cells were the source of the cDNA or gDNA that made up the material.

Methods used by the authors: Estimation of nucleated cell counts was performed using reference gene primer amplification. Measured with immunoSEQ multiplex PCR; TCRdb has only the in-frame clones, and not every one. From that table come the V and J calls and clone size; the DNA was used to work out D and trimming. Here the sample spans 200,000 to 250,000 clones, 88% being singletons. The V gene is TRBV9, the J gene TRBJ1-6; 11 bases are shared with TRBD1. The material sequenced was peripheral blood. The clonotype was recovered from a man aged 65-85 years with acute or convalescent COVID-19. The CDR3 region is CASSVEGQGDSPLHF. The CDR3 region has the DNA TGTGCCAGCAGCGTAGAGGGACAGGGGGATTCACCCCTCCACTTT.